These 27 T cell receptor beta chains came from one sample sequenced in a study of beta chain features in type 1 diabetes. Study-wide results and caveats: Shorter TCRB CDR3s, moderately but significantly so, were found in Type 1 diabetes patients in all four CD4+ subsets.

Their target antigens are unknown. Of the isolated RNA, all was reverse transcribed, and so the sequenced material was expressed TCRB transcripts. Using immunoSEQ multiplex PCR, the repertoire was profiled, and TCRdb retains in-frame clones only, with some absent. Seen here are some 110,000 clones, about 16% observed once, and the top ten hold about 2.5%. The sequencing input was central memory CD4+ T cells from blood. These receptors all stem from a man younger than 45 with type 1 diabetes.

The chain joins TRBV6-5 to TRBJ2-7; D is unresolved. This CDR3 contains 13 residues. Germline CDR1 MNHEY, CDR2 SVGAGI. V lost 2 bases to trimming and J lost 4 bases, with 9 bases between them. CDR3 amino acids: CASSYAYRYEQYF. In nucleotides, the CDR3 is TGTGCCAGCAGTTACGCGTACAGATACGAGCAGTACTTC.

The sample holds a few counts of this clone. This sequence joins TRBV7-2 and TRBJ2-5; D is ambiguous. Looked up from germline, CDR1 is SGHTA and CDR2 is FQGNSA. V was pared by 1 base and J by 7 bases, with 4 bases between. The CDR3 sequence is 11 residues long. The chain's CDR3 is CASSLERTQYF. CDR3 DNA: TGTGCCAGCAGCTTAGAGAGGACCCAGTACTTC.

V gene TRBV7-9 combines with J gene TRBJ1-6; 8 nucleotides line up with TRBD1. In germline, CDR1 is SEHNR, CDR2 FQNEAQ (reference sequence). The V segment lost 5 bases and the J segment 10 bases; nucleotides outside the gene matches: 10. This CDR3 contains 15 residues. The CDR3 DNA reads TGTGCCAGCAGCCCGCGGACAGGGCCGGCATCACCCCTCCACTTT. As protein: CASSPRTGPASPLHF.

The chain recombines TRBV5-1 with TRBJ2-1; TRBD1 agrees at 8 bases. CDR1 SGHRS and CDR2 YFSETQ come from the germline V gene. After removal of 0 bases from V and 7 bases from J, the junction contained 6 bases not matched to a gene. The CDR3 covers 15 residues. The CDR3 DNA sequence: TGCGCCAGCAGCTTGGCCGGACAGGGTACGAATGAGCAGTTCTTC. This sequence encodes CASSLAGQGTNEQFF.

This clone came up a few times. This chain joins TRBV7-2 and TRBJ2-3, with D unresolved. The CDR3 contains 13 residues. Germline CDR1 reads SGHTA; CDR2 reads FQGNSA. V lost 5 bases and J lost 2, with 8 bases in between. The CDR3 sequence: CASSARPTDTQYF. The CDR3 bases are TGTGCCAGCAGCGCCAGGCCCACAGATACGCAGTATTTT.

In this sample, this clone turned up a few times. The chain joins TRBV29-1 to TRBJ1-6; 9 bases line up with TRBD1. Trimming removed 0 bases from V and 6 bases from J; junction bases left unmatched: 0. There are 14 residues in the CDR3. Germline lookup yields CDR1 SQVTM and CDR2 ANQGSEA. In nucleotides, the CDR3 is TGCAGCGTTGAAGAGGACAGGGGTAATTCACCCCTCCACTTT. It codes for CSVEEDRGNSPLHF.

The V call is TRBV5-6, the J call TRBJ1-2; D gene uncertain. V dropped 0 bases and J dropped 2 bases, with 5 bases sitting between them. The CDR3 length is 13 residues. CDR1 and CDR2 (germline): SGHDT, YYEEEE. The CDR3 sequence: CASSLDGNYGYTF. The CDR3, as DNA: TGTGCCAGCAGCTTGGACGGAAACTATGGCTACACCTTC.

The chain joins TRBV5-1 to TRBJ2-7; TRBD1 matches at 7 bases. The CDR3 contains 15 residues. Trimming cost V 3 bases and J 2 bases; bases outside gene matches: 8. Germline V CDR1 and CDR2: SGHRS, YFSETQ. The CDR3 protein is CASSSNTGTAYEQYF. The CDR3 DNA follows: TGCGCCAGCAGCTCCAACACCGGGACAGCCTACGAGCAGTACTTC.

Comment on this clone: Compared with germline, one end of the junction differs, possibly owing to a read error. V gene TRBV7-2 combines with J gene TRBJ2-7; D remains unclear. Germline CDR1 and CDR2: SGHTA and FQGNSA. The length of the CDR3 is 11 residues. CDR3 sequence reads: CASSLGVEEYF. As DNA, the CDR3 is TGTGCCAGCAGCTTAGGCGTCGAGGAGTACTTC. Based on the CDR3 plus reference TRBV7-2 and TRBJ2-7, the full variable domain is GAGVSQSPSNKVTEKGKDVELRCDPISGHTALYWYRQSLGQGLEFLIYFQGNSAPDKSGLPSDRFSAERTGGSVSTLTIQRTQQEDSAVYLCASSLGVEEYFGPGTRLTVT.

The V gene is TRBV4-1, the J gene TRBJ2-2; 8 bases align to TRBD1. Germline V gives CDR1 MGHRA, CDR2 YSYEKL. The CDR3 has 18 amino acids. With 0 bases clipped from V and 5 bases from J, the junction kept 11 bases outside the gene matches. This chain's CDR3 is CASSQDPAGGGYTGELFF. In DNA, the CDR3 is TGCGCCAGCAGCCAAGATCCGGCAGGGGGCGGGTATACCGGGGAGCTGTTTTTT.

The chain uses TRBV2 and TRBJ1-2; D remains unclear. Germline lookup yields CDR1 SNHLY and CDR2 FYNNEI. The V and J ends lost 8 bases and 8 bases respectively, with 18 bases between them. The CDR3 length is 13 residues. The CDR3 loop is CASCPRDLRGYTF. CDR3 nucleotide sequence: TGTGCCAGCTGCCCGAGAGACCTTAGGGGCTACACCTTC.

V and J are TRBV15 and TRBJ1-5; a possible D gene is TRBD1 (6 bases). Germline values: CDR1 LNHNV, CDR2 YYDKDF (reference sequence). Deletions cut 0 bases from V and 7 bases from J, with 10 bases between. The CDR3 totals 14 residues. In nucleotides, the CDR3 is TGTGCCACCAGCAGAGATACAGGGCCACAGCCCCAGCATTTT. This encodes CATSRDTGPQPQHF. Together with reference TRBV15 and TRBJ1-5, the CDR3 gives the full variable domain: DAMVIQNPRYQVTQFGKPVTLSCSQTLNHNVMYWYQQKSSQAPKLLFHYYDKDFNNEADTPDNFQSRRPNTSFCFLDIRSPGLGDTAMYLCATSRDTGPQPQHFGDGTRLSIL.

This clone was recorded at least ten times. The chain uses TRBV11-1 and TRBJ2-5; D possibly corresponds to TRBD2 (6 bases). In germline, CDR1 is SGHAT, CDR2 FQDESV (reference sequence). V lost 3 bases to trimming and J lost 3 bases, with 11 bases between them. The CDR3 consists of 14 residues. The DNA of the CDR3 is TGTGCCAGCAGCTTGCGACTAGGGGAAGAGACCCAGTACTTC. The encoded protein is CASSLRLGEETQYF.

This clone was recorded a few times. The chain has TRBV7-9 and TRBJ2-2; no reliable D call. The CDR3 consists of 14 residues. Germline values: CDR1 SEHNR, CDR2 FQNEAQ (reference sequence). The V and J ends lost 1 base and 2 bases respectively, with 5 bases between them. CDR3 protein: CASSLGHNTGELFF. CDR3 bases: TGTGCCAGCAGCTTAGGTCACAACACCGGGGAGCTGTTTTTT.

This clone was counted a few times. V gene TRBV11-2 combines with J gene TRBJ2-1; TRBD2 matches 9 bases. V dropped 1 base and J dropped 3; count of bases not matched to a gene: 7. There are 17 residues in the CDR3. Per the germline V gene, CDR1 is SGHAT and CDR2 is FQNNGV. The CDR3, as DNA: TGTGCCAGCAGCTTAGGGGCTAGCGGGGCCATCTACAATGAGCAGTTCTTC. Translated, it gives CASSLGASGAIYNEQFF.

The V call is TRBV30, the J call TRBJ1-2; TRBD1 matches at 11 bases. The germline CDR1 and CDR2 sequences are GTSNPN and SVGIG (reference sequence). With 2 bases clipped from V and 4 bases from J, the junction kept 6 bases outside the gene matches. CDR3 length: 15 amino acids. As DNA, the CDR3 is TGTGCCTGGAGTCTACCGGGACAGGGGGTCTATGGCTACACCTTC. Residues: CAWSLPGQGVYGYTF.

A note on this clone: This same CDR3 is encoded by further DNA sequences in the sample. The rearrangement joins TRBV10-3 to TRBJ2-7, with D uncertain. This CDR3 is built from 11 residues. Trimming cost V 2 bases and J 4 bases, with 3 bases left between them. Germline CDR1 reads ENHRY; CDR2 reads SYGVKD. CDR3 bases: TGTGCCATCAGTGAGGGTTACGAGCAGTACTTC. Amino acids: CAISEGYEQYF.

V is TRBV18 and J is TRBJ2-1, with TRBD2 matching over 11 bases. Germline V CDR1 and CDR2: KGHSH, LQKENI. After removal of 2 bases from V and 2 bases from J, the junction contained 5 bases not matched to a gene. The CDR3 spans 17 residues. The CDR3 protein is CASSPTTSGGTYNEQFF. For the CDR3, the DNA is TGTGCCAGCTCACCAACAACTAGCGGGGGCACCTACAATGAGCAGTTCTTC.

This chain joins TRBV29-1 and TRBJ1-2, with a weak D call TRBD1 (5 bases). This CDR3 is built from 12 residues. Trimming stripped 4 bases from V and 3 bases from J, with 9 bases between. The germline gives CDR1 SQVTM, CDR2 ANQGSEA. The DNA for the CDR3 is TGCAGCGTTGGGGACGCCGACTATGGCTACACCTTC. Its protein is CSVGDADYGYTF.

As to this clone: The junction departs from the called germline gene at one end, perhaps through a read error. This chain connects TRBV30 to TRBJ1-5, with D uncertain. CDR3 length equals 12 residues. Germline values: CDR1 GTSNPN, CDR2 SVGIG (reference sequence). The CDR3 coding sequence is TGTGCCTGCAGTGATAGCAATCAGCCCCAGCATTTT. Its translation: CACSDSNQPQHF.

DNA for the CDR3: TGTGCCAGCAGCTTAGGATTGCAGGGGGCCACAGATACGCAGTATTTT. Translated: CASSLGLQGATDTQYF. This chain connects TRBV7-9 to TRBJ2-3; 8 bases are a match to TRBD1. The CDR3 is made up of 16 amino acids. With V trimmed by 1 base and J by 2 bases, 5 bases remained unmatched. CDR1 is SEHNR and CDR2 is FQNEAQ in the germline V gene (reference sequence).

A few counts support this clone. The chain carries TRBV7-2 and TRBJ2-1; 10 bases match TRBD2. V dropped 3 bases and J dropped 4; count of bases not matched to a gene: 6. CDR3 length equals 16 residues. Looked up from germline, CDR1 is SGHTA and CDR2 is FQGNSA. CDR3: CASSLESSGGYNEQFF. The CDR3 coding sequence is TGTGCCAGCAGCTTGGAATCTAGCGGGGGATACAATGAGCAGTTCTTC.

This rearrangement joins TRBV2 to TRBJ2-4; 7 nucleotides agree with TRBD1. Germline trimming cut 3 bases from V and 0 bases from J; bases unmatched to any gene: 5. The CDR3 totals 16 residues. From germline, CDR1 is SNHLY and CDR2 FYNNEI. The CDR3 sequence: CASSDVAGGAKNIQYF. In DNA, the CDR3 is TGTGCCAGCAGTGATGTAGCAGGGGGAGCCAAAAACATTCAGTACTTC.

With regard to this clone: The sample holds other DNA sequences that translate to the same CDR3. The chain couples TRBV2 to TRBJ1-6; D unresolved. CDR3 length: 13 residues. Per germline, CDR1 SNHLY and CDR2 FYNNEI. Trimming cost V 3 bases and J 7 bases, with 7 bases left between them. The CDR3 reads CASSDGGNSPLHF. CDR3 DNA: TGTGCCAGCAGTGACGGCGGGAATTCACCCCTCCACTTT. Complete variable domain (other parts from reference TRBV2 and TRBJ1-6): EPEVTQTPSHQVTQMGQEVILRCVPISNHLYFYWYRQILGQKVEFLVSFYNNEISEKSEIFDDQFSVERPDGSNFTLKIRSTKLEDSAMYFCASSDGGNSPLHFGNGTRLTVT.

This clone was seen a few times. This rearrangement joins TRBV9 to TRBJ1-1, with TRBD1 matching over 12 bases. CDR3 length: 17 residues. J gave up 5 bases and V 1 base, and 9 bases lay outside the gene matches. CDR1 is SGDLS, CDR2 YYNGEE, per germline. The CDR3 DNA reads as TGTGCCAGCAGCGTAAGTGGGACAGGGGGCGGTTGGACTGAAGCTTTCTTT. Its protein is CASSVSGTGGGWTEAFF. The variable domain in full, with the rest retrieved from reference TRBV9 and TRBJ1-1, is DSGVTQTPKHLITATGQRVTLRCSPRSGDLSVYWYQQSLDQGLQFLIQYYNGEERAKGNILERFSAQQFPDLHSELNLSSLELGDSALYFCASSVSGTGGGWTEAFFGQGTRLTVV.

The chain has TRBV7-6 and TRBJ1-1; D uncertain. V lost 4 bases and J 6 bases, leaving 15 bases between the germline ends. The CDR3 has 14 amino acids. From germline, CDR1 is SGHVS and CDR2 FNYEAQ. CDR3 sequence (DNA): TGTGCCAGCAGCTCCCTCACTGGCCCACCTGAAGCTTTCTTT. Its protein product is CASSSLTGPPEAFF.

This clone was detected once. V and J are TRBV6-5 and TRBJ1-5; D is undetermined. The CDR3 consists of 13 residues. The ends were cut back, 7 bases at V and 6 bases at J, with 13 bases in the middle. Germline V gene data show CDR1 as MNHEY and CDR2 as SVGAGI. CDR3 nucleotide sequence: TGTGCCAGCACTAGGGCCAGTGGTCAGCCCCAGCATTTT. This encodes CASTRASGQPQHF.